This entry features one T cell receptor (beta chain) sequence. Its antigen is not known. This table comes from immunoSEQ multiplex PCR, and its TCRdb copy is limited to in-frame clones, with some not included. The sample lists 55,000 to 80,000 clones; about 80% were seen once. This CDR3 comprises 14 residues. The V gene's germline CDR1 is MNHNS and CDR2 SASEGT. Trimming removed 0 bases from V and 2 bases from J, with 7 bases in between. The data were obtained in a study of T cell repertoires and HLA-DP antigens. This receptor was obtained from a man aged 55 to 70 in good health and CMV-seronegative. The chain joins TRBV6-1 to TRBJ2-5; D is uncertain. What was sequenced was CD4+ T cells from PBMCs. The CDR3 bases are TGTGCCAGCAGTGAAGCTAGCCAGCAAGAGACCCAGTACTTC. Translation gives CASSEASQQETQYF.